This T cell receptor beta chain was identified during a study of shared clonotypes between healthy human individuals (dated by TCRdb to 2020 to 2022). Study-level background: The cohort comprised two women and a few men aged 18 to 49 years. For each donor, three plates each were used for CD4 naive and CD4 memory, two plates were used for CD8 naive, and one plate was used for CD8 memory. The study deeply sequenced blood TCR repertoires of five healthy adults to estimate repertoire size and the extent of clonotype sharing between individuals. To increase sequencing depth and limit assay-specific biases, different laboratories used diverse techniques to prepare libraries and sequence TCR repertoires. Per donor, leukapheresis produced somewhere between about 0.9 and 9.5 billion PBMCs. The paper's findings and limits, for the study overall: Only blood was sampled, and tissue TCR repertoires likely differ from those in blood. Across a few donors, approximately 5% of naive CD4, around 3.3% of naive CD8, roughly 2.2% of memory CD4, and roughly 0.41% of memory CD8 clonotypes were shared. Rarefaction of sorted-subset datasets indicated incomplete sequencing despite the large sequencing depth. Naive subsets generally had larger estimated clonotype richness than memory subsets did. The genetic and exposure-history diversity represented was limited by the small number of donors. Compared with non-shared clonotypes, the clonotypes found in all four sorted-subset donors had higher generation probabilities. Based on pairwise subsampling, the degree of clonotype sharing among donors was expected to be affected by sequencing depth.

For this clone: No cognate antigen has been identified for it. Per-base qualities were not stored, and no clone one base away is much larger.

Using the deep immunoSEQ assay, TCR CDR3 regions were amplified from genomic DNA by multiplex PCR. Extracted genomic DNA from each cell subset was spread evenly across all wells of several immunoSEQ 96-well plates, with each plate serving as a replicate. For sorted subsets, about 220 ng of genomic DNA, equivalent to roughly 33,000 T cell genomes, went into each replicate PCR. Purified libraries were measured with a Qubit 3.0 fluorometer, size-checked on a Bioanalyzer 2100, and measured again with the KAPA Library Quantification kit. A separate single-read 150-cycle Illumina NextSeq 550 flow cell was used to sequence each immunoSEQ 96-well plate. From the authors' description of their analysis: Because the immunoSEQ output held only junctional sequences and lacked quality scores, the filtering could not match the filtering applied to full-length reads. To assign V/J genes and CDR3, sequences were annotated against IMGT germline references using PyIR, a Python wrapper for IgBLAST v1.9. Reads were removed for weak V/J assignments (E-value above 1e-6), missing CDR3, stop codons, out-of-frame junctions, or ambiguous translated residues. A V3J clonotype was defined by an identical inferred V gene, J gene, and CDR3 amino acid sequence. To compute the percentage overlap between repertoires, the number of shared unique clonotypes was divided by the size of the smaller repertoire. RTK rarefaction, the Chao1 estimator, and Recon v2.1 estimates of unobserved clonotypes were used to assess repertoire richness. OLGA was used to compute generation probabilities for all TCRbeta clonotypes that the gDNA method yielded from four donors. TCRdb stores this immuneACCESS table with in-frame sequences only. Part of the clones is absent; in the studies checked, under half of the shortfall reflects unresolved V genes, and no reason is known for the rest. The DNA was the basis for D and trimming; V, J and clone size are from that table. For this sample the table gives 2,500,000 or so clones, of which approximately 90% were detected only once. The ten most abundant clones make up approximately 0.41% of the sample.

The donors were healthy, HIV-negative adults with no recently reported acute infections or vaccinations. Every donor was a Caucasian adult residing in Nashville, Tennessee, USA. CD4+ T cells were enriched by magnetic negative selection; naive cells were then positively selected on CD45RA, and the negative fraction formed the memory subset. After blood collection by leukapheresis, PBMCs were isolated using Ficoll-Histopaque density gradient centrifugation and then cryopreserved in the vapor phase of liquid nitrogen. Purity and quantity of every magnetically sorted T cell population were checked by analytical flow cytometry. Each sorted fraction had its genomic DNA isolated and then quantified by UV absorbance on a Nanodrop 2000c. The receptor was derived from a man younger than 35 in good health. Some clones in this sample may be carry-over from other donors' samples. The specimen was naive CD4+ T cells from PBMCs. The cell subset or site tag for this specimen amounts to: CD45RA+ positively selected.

The sequenced DNA: TGTGCCACCAGCAGTGCCGGGAACACTGAAGCTTTCTTT. This codes for CATSSAGNTEAFF. In this chain, TRBV15 is recombined with TRBJ1-1; no D gene is confidently identified. There are 13 amino acids in the CDR3, from cysteine to phenylalanine inclusive. Left in the record is the CDR3 DNA by itself, 39 bases read in frame from the first base. V is reduced by 3 bases and J by 1 base, leaving a spacing of 6 bases between them. The germline V gene (reference sequence) sets CDR1 to LNHNV and CDR2 to YYDKDF.